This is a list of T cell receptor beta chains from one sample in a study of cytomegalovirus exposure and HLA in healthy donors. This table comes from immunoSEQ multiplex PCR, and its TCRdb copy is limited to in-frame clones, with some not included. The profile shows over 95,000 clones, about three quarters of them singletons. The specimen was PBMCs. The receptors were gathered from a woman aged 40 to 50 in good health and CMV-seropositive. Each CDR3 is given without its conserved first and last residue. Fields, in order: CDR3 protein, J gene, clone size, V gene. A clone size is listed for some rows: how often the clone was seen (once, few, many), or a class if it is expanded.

CDR3aa: ASSLETRGEQY
j_gene: TRBJ2-7
abundance: -
v_gene: TRBV7-6

CDR3aa: ASSRGVGEAGYT
j_gene: TRBJ1-2
abundance: -
v_gene: TRBV7-2

CDR3aa: ASGLVMRGANVLT
j_gene: TRBJ2-6
abundance: -
v_gene: TRBV12-5

CDR3aa: ASSQESGRILTNSPLH
j_gene: TRBJ1-6
abundance: -
v_gene: TRBV4-1

CDR3aa: AWSVSSGYYNEQF
j_gene: TRBJ2-1
abundance: once
v_gene: TRBV30

CDR3aa: ASSLPQVNTGELF
j_gene: TRBJ2-2
abundance: -
v_gene: TRBV5-1

CDR3aa: ASIGTGGYQPQH
j_gene: TRBJ1-5
abundance: -
v_gene: TRBV28

CDR3aa: ASRPLAGGIYNEQF
j_gene: TRBJ2-1
abundance: -
v_gene: TRBV5-1

CDR3aa: ASSILFRASNEKLF
j_gene: TRBJ1-4
abundance: -
v_gene: TRBV19

CDR3aa: ASSEGDTSPGANVLT
j_gene: TRBJ2-6
abundance: -
v_gene: TRBV6-1

CDR3aa: ASQALENTEAF
j_gene: TRBJ1-1
abundance: many
v_gene: TRBV11-2

CDR3aa: ASSSLGQSNSPLH
j_gene: TRBJ1-6
abundance: -
v_gene: TRBV7-9

CDR3aa: ASSRDGGALGNEQF
j_gene: TRBJ2-1
abundance: few
v_gene: TRBV18

CDR3aa: ASSIGAGGYT
j_gene: TRBJ1-2
abundance: few
v_gene: TRBV7-2

CDR3aa: ASSLSLETQY
j_gene: TRBJ2-5
abundance: -
v_gene: TRBV5-1

CDR3aa: AILSTPSEAF
j_gene: TRBJ1-1
abundance: -
v_gene: TRBV28

CDR3aa: ASSAGLATYNEQF
j_gene: TRBJ2-1
abundance: -
v_gene: TRBV7-2

CDR3aa: SVRLGGSIHEQY
j_gene: TRBJ2-7
abundance: -
v_gene: TRBV29-1

CDR3aa: ASRKTPGQGLPEAF
j_gene: TRBJ1-1
abundance: -
v_gene: TRBV27

CDR3aa: ASSFIADTQY
j_gene: TRBJ2-3
abundance: few
v_gene: TRBV5-1

CDR3aa: ASYDRVETYYGYT
j_gene: TRBJ1-2
abundance: -
v_gene: TRBV19

CDR3aa: ARNRGTEAF
j_gene: TRBJ1-1
abundance: -
v_gene: TRBV30

CDR3aa: ASSPATGGAIPEQY
j_gene: TRBJ2-7
abundance: -
v_gene: TRBV19

CDR3aa: ASSLGDRGYGYT
j_gene: TRBJ1-2
abundance: -
v_gene: TRBV5-1

CDR3aa: ASSPQRRSETQY
j_gene: TRBJ2-5
abundance: -
v_gene: TRBV7-2

CDR3aa: ASSSRVSYEQY
j_gene: TRBJ2-7
abundance: -
v_gene: TRBV6-1

CDR3aa: ASRRTSGGAPDTQY
j_gene: TRBJ2-3
abundance: -
v_gene: TRBV5-4

CDR3aa: ASRDRSYNEQF
j_gene: TRBJ2-1
abundance: few
v_gene: TRBV6-1

CDR3aa: ASSFGQGSIKGYT
j_gene: TRBJ1-2
abundance: -
v_gene: TRBV6-5

CDR3aa: ASSQPARLKETQY
j_gene: TRBJ2-5
abundance: -
v_gene: TRBV4-1

CDR3aa: ASSEAATGLGGYT
j_gene: TRBJ1-2
abundance: -
v_gene: TRBV6-1

CDR3aa: ASSPHQGFWGDTEAF
j_gene: TRBJ1-1
abundance: -
v_gene: TRBV7-9

CDR3aa: ASSPRLGETQY
j_gene: TRBJ2-5
abundance: -
v_gene: TRBV9

CDR3aa: ASSTREERFGELF
j_gene: TRBJ1-4
abundance: -
v_gene: TRBV6-6

CDR3aa: AWSVGLFLYEQY
j_gene: TRBJ2-7
abundance: -
v_gene: TRBV30

CDR3aa: ASSSRDRVNEQY
j_gene: TRBJ2-7
abundance: few
v_gene: TRBV5-6

CDR3aa: ASSPGQGDYGYT
j_gene: TRBJ1-2
abundance: few
v_gene: TRBV6-5

CDR3aa: ASTSGDNYNYGYT
j_gene: TRBJ1-2
abundance: -
v_gene: TRBV6-4

CDR3aa: ASSSNLEAGTAVLSLH
j_gene: TRBJ1-6
abundance: -
v_gene: TRBV7-8

CDR3aa: ASSQVSGTQY
j_gene: TRBJ2-4
abundance: -
v_gene: TRBV14

CDR3aa: ASNLEVGNSPLH
j_gene: TRBJ1-6
abundance: -
v_gene: TRBV6-1

CDR3aa: ASSEPGPGGRTSPLH
j_gene: TRBJ1-6
abundance: once
v_gene: TRBV6-1

CDR3aa: ASIRVGSPLH
j_gene: TRBJ1-6
abundance: few
v_gene: TRBV6-1

CDR3aa: ASSSGSYNSPLH
j_gene: TRBJ1-6
abundance: -
v_gene: TRBV27

CDR3aa: ASSLVPSGATNTGELF
j_gene: TRBJ2-2
abundance: once
v_gene: TRBV5-1

CDR3aa: ASSPAGTAMGYT
j_gene: TRBJ1-2
abundance: -
v_gene: TRBV18

CDR3aa: ASSYGTLDTGLF
j_gene: TRBJ1-4
abundance: -
v_gene: TRBV5-1

CDR3aa: ASSSPGGTNEKLF
j_gene: TRBJ1-4
abundance: -
v_gene: TRBV5-1

CDR3aa: AWSVTRETSLRHNEQF
j_gene: TRBJ2-1
abundance: -
v_gene: TRBV30

CDR3aa: ASSLPPLGTGGRSPLH
j_gene: TRBJ1-6
abundance: few
v_gene: TRBV7-9

CDR3aa: ASDNTATNEKLF
j_gene: TRBJ1-4
abundance: -
v_gene: TRBV2

CDR3aa: AISDGVSSGNTIY
j_gene: TRBJ1-3
abundance: -
v_gene: TRBV10-3

CDR3aa: ASSSGTNYEQF
j_gene: TRBJ2-1
abundance: -
v_gene: TRBV5-6

CDR3aa: ASSSQGAPQETQY
j_gene: TRBJ2-5
abundance: -
v_gene: TRBV10-2

CDR3aa: ASSVWGGSTDTQY
j_gene: TRBJ2-3
abundance: few
v_gene: TRBV9

CDR3aa: ASSPERESYGYT
j_gene: TRBJ1-2
abundance: -
v_gene: TRBV2

CDR3aa: ASSSRQNTEAF
j_gene: TRBJ1-1
abundance: -
v_gene: TRBV7-9

CDR3aa: ASSLTGDANTGELF
j_gene: TRBJ2-2
abundance: -
v_gene: TRBV6-5

CDR3aa: ASTIWGSGGAGEQF
j_gene: TRBJ2-1
abundance: few
v_gene: TRBV27